The TCR beta chain described here comes from a study of T cells in Graves' hyperthyroidism and ophthalmopathy. RNA transcripts were the template for amplifying TCR beta CDR3 regions. An initial round of RT-PCR targeting the TCR CDR3 relied on the HTBI primer set. TCRdb called the multiplex PCR reads again in MiXCR, with one record for every CDR3 protein. The table includes approximately 590,000 distinct CDR3 sequences, 15% to 18% detected once. Patients aged 18 to 65 had newly diagnosed hyperthyroidism of under 2 months' duration. Thyroid ultrasound and orbital computed tomography, with clinical symptoms and serum thyroxine and TRAb, informed diagnoses. This clonotype has a count of ten or more. Its antigen remains unknown. Study observations and caveats: Most clonotypes expanded in thyroid above 0.001 were likewise present in blood.

Sequencing was carried out using blood. The clonotype originates from a woman aged 30 to 39 with Graves' hyperthyroidism.

CDR3 protein: CATSSRGGVWGAGSWEQYF. The CDR3 bases are TGTGCCACCAGCAGTCGGGGAGGGGTTTGGGGCGCAGGGTCGTGGGAGCAGTACTTC. This chain joins TRBV15 and TRBJ2-7; 7 positions agree with TRBD2. V lost 3 bases, J lost 7 bases, and 24 bases stayed unmatched. The CDR3 totals 19 residues. From germline, CDR1 is LNHNV and CDR2 YYDKDF (reference sequence).